Below, 30 T cell receptor beta chains from the same sample are listed, as sequenced in a study of regulatory T cells in long-lasting Graves disease (dated by TCRdb to about 2021). The time point label on this specimen signifies: newly diagnosed GD, antithyroid drugs for less than 3 months. For both TCR sequencing and RNA sequencing, RNA was extracted from PBMCs using TRIzol. The library was produced with multiplex PCR. Reads for this sample came from an Illumina HiSeq 4000. To build TCR beta libraries, CDR3 regions were amplified by Arm-PCR using iRepertoire HTBI primers. Using fastp trimming at Q25 and MiXCR clonotype assembly, TCRdb reanalyzed the public sequencing data and kept in-frame beta chains. When rows share a CDR3 protein, they turn into one entry using the most common DNA and genes. Across this sample there are around 250,000 distinct CDR3 sequences, with 20% to 25% seen only once. The ten most abundant clones make up about 15% of the sample.

The sequenced sample was peripheral blood mononuclear cells (PBMCs), obtained at new diagnosis, from a patient treated with antithyroid drugs. These receptors were obtained from a female donor with Graves disease.

This clonotype appeared many times. The J gene is TRBJ1-4, the V gene TRBV7-2; D unresolved. This CDR3 has 14 amino acids. V lost 5 bases to trimming and J lost 7 bases, with 14 bases between them. CDR1 SGHTA and CDR2 FQGNSA come from the germline V gene. The CDR3 protein is CASSRGLPREKLFF. As DNA, the CDR3 is TGTGCCAGCAGCCGAGGCTTACCCCGTGAAAAACTGTTTTTT.

Concerning this clonotype: This may be a read error: a much more frequent sequence differs by one nucleotide. This chain joins TRBV24-1 and TRBJ2-3; D is undetermined. Trimming removed 1 base from V and 7 bases from J, with 17 bases in between. This CDR3 is built from 16 residues. Germline CDR1 reads KGHDR; CDR2 reads SFDVKD. The CDR3 spells CATSDLGIGAKNTQYF. In DNA form, the CDR3 reads TGTGCCACCAGTGATTTAGGGATAGGCGCGAAGAATACGCAGTATTTT.

Only a few counts were recorded for this clonotype. The junction shows a germline mismatch at one end, possibly a read error. The genes are TRBV3-1 and TRBJ2-7; D gene ambiguous. CDR1 is LGHDT and CDR2 is YNNKEL in the germline V gene (reference sequence). CDR3 length: 12 residues. CDR3 amino acids: CASGQEAGEQYF. In DNA form, the CDR3 reads TGTGCCAGCGGCCAAGAGGCAGGCGAGCAGTACTTC.

Concerning this clonotype: This is likely an artifact of a read error, given a far larger clone one base away. The V and J genes are TRBV7-2 and TRBJ2-5; D ambiguous. V lost 1 base, J lost 11 bases, and 17 bases lay in between. The CDR3 loop spans 14 amino acids. Germline V gene lookup returns CDR1 SGHTA and CDR2 FQGNSA. CDR3 nucleotides: TGTGCCAGCAGCTTAGGACCCTCTGGGGATGAGCAGTACTTC. Its translation is CASSLGPSGDEQYF.

This clonotype was counted at least ten times. V and J are TRBV6-1 and TRBJ1-1; 7 bases fit TRBD1. CDR3 length equals 15 residues. The germline V gene has CDR1 MNHNS and CDR2 SASEGT. The ends lost 5 bases at V and 2 bases at J; junction bases unmatched: 8. CDR3 protein: CASSIGTAKNTEAFF. The CDR3 DNA is TGTGCCAGCAGTATTGGGACAGCCAAAAACACTGAAGCTTTCTTT.

This clonotype has just a few counts. The chain has TRBV10-3 and TRBJ2-7; D gene uncertain. This CDR3 is built from 11 residues. Germline values: CDR1 ENHRY, CDR2 SYGVKD. The CDR3: CASKGAYEQYF. In nucleotides, the CDR3 is TGTGCGTCCAAAGGTGCCTACGAGCAGTACTTC.

This clonotype has a count of ten or more. The chain combines TRBV20-1 with TRBJ2-5; 9 nucleotides line up with TRBD2. Germline V gene sequence: CDR1 DFQATT, CDR2 SNEGSKA (reference sequence). The V gene end was trimmed by 3 bases and the J gene end by 3 bases; junction bases not matched to a gene: 8. The CDR3 runs 15 residues. The CDR3 spells CSASDLAGRKETQYF. Here the CDR3 DNA reads TGCAGTGCTAGCGATCTAGCGGGACGGAAAGAGACCCAGTACTTC.

V gene TRBV20-1 combines with J gene TRBJ1-6; 12 nucleotides line up with TRBD1. V dropped 5 bases and J dropped 1; count of bases not matched to a gene: 9. Germline CDR1 and CDR2: DFQATT and SNEGSKA (reference sequence). CDR3 length: 18 residues. In DNA, the CDR3 is TGCAGTGCTCCTTGGGGGGACAGGGGGCGGTCCTATAATTCACCCCTCCACTTT. It specifies CSAPWGDRGRSYNSPLHF.

This clonotype was seen repeatedly, ten times or more. V usage is TRBV10-3 and J usage is TRBJ2-5; TRBD1 matches 7 bases. This CDR3 region has 16 residues. V was clipped by 3 bases and J by 2 bases; unmatched bases: 9. Germline V CDR1 and CDR2: ENHRY, SYGVKD. For the CDR3, the DNA is TGTGCCATCAGTGACCAGGCACAGGGGAGTCAAGAGACCCAGTACTTC. Its translation: CAISDQAQGSQETQYF.

The V and J genes are TRBV4-3 and TRBJ2-1; no reliable D call. V was cut by 0 bases and J by 2 bases, with 8 bases left in between. Germline CDR1 LGHNA, CDR2 YSLEER. This CDR3 has 15 amino acids. The CDR3, as DNA: TGCGCCAGCAGCCAAGACCCCACCCCCTACAATGAGCAGTTCTTC. Translated, it gives CASSQDPTPYNEQFF.

This clonotype has ten or more counts. The chain has TRBV20-1 and TRBJ2-2, with D perhaps given as TRBD1 or TRBD2 (5 bases each). The CDR3 is made up of 15 amino acids. V was clipped by 5 bases and J by 2 bases, with 15 bases between them. CDR1 and CDR2 (germline): DFQATT, SNEGSKA (reference sequence). The CDR3 nucleotides read TGCAGTGCTCTACTCGGAGGACAAAACACCGGGGAGCTGTTTTTT. Its translation is CSALLGGQNTGELFF.

This clonotype was observed at least ten times. The gene calls are TRBV7-9 and TRBJ2-1; the D gene is possibly TRBD2 (5 bases). The CDR3 consists of 13 residues. V was clipped by 6 bases and J by 5 bases, with 11 bases between them. Per the germline V gene, CDR1 is SEHNR and CDR2 is FQNEAQ (reference sequence). The chain's CDR3 is CASRGRVDNEQFF. CDR3 nucleotides: TGTGCCAGCAGAGGGCGGGTTGACAATGAGCAGTTCTTC.

The CDR3 DNA sequence: TGTGCCAGCAGCTTGGGTAGCACTTCAGGGTGGACCGGGGAGCTGTTTTTT. It translates to CASSLGSTSGWTGELFF. The genes are TRBV5-6 and TRBJ2-2; possible D gene TRBD1, 5 bases. Germline assignment: CDR1 SGHDT and CDR2 YYEEEE. The CDR3 contains 17 residues. The ends were cut back, 0 bases at V and 5 bases at J, with 17 bases in the middle.

The chain employs TRBV11-2 and TRBJ2-3; TRBD1 matches at 7 bases. With V trimmed by 5 bases and J by 6 bases, 8 bases remained unmatched. The CDR3 has 14 amino acids. From germline, CDR1 is SGHAT and CDR2 FQNNGV. This CDR3 is CASSPEGAWDTQYF. In nucleotides, the CDR3 is TGTGCCAGCAGCCCAGAGGGGGCCTGGGATACGCAGTATTTT.

J is TRBJ1-1 and V is TRBV9; possibly TRBD1 for D (5 bases). This CDR3 region has 14 residues. Germline CDR1 reads SGDLS; CDR2 reads YYNGEE. V was shortened by 4 bases and J by 10 bases, with 20 bases between the two germline ends. CDR3 region: CASSRPGVTSGAFF. The CDR3 region has the DNA TGTGCCAGCAGCCGGCCGGGGGTGACAAGTGGAGCTTTCTTT.

This clonotype has a count of ten or more. The V gene is TRBV6-1, the J gene TRBJ2-1, with D perhaps matching TRBD1 or TRBD2 (6 bases each). This CDR3 is 15 amino acids long. Germline values: CDR1 MNHNS, CDR2 SASEGT. The germline V and J ends were trimmed by 6 bases and 0 bases, with 12 bases remaining between them. The CDR3 region has the DNA TGTGCCAGCAGAGAGGAGGGGGGCTCCTACAATGAGCAGTTCTTC. It codes for CASREEGGSYNEQFF.

In its sample, this clonotype was seen many times. The gene calls are TRBV3-1 and TRBJ2-2; no reliable D call. This CDR3 is built from 13 residues. Trimming pared 1 base from V and 5 bases from J, leaving 5 bases between. CDR1 LGHDT and CDR2 YNNKEL come from the germline V gene (reference sequence). As DNA, the CDR3 is TGTGCCAGCAGCCAAGCCTGGACCGGGGAGCTGTTTTTT. The encoded protein is CASSQAWTGELFF.

The gene calls are TRBV18 and TRBJ2-7, with 9 positions matching TRBD1. The length of the CDR3 is 15 residues. The germline V gene encodes CDR1 KGHSH and CDR2 LQKENI. V trimming: 0 bases; J trimming: 2 bases; junction bases outside the gene matches: 2. CDR3 nucleotides: TGTGCCAGCTCACCACCGGGGACAGGGCCCTACGAGCAGTACTTC. Translated: CASSPPGTGPYEQYF.

The chain has TRBV6-2 or TRBV6-3 and TRBJ2-1, with 13 positions matching TRBD2. V gave up 4 bases and J gave up 9 bases; unmatched junction bases: 9. The CDR3 length is 16 residues. Germline-derived CDR1 and CDR2 are MNHEY and SVGEGT. The CDR3 DNA reads TGTGCCAGCAGTTTTGCACTAGCGGGAGGGCGGGGTGAGCAGTTCTTC. It translates to CASSFALAGGRGEQFF.

The V call is TRBV9, the J call TRBJ2-1; 8 nucleotides align to TRBD1. V shed 2 bases and J 5 bases; nucleotides not matched to a gene: 12. Germline V gene data show CDR1 as SGDLS and CDR2 as YYNGEE. The CDR3 totals 17 residues. Written as DNA, the CDR3 is TGTGCCAGCAGCGTCGGTGAAGGGACAGGACCTAACAATGAGCAGTTCTTC. The encoded protein is CASSVGEGTGPNNEQFF.

In this sample, this clonotype turned up many times. The V call is TRBV20-1, the J call TRBJ2-7, with TRBD2 identical over 9 bases. V lost 2 bases, J lost 1 base, and 3 bases stayed unmatched. Germline V gene data show CDR1 as DFQATT and CDR2 as SNEGSKA (reference sequence). This CDR3 is built from 14 residues. The CDR3 spells CSARKTSGSYEQYF. The CDR3 region has the DNA TGCAGTGCTAGAAAGACTAGCGGATCCTACGAGCAGTACTTC.

The chain joins TRBV7-2 to TRBJ2-5, with a possible D match to TRBD1 (6 bases). The CDR3 runs 14 residues. Germline V gene data show CDR1 as SGHTA and CDR2 as FQGNSA. Trimming stripped 4 bases from V and 5 bases from J, with 14 bases between. The CDR3 DNA is TGTGCCAGCAGCTCCTACAGGGTTCGGGAGACCCAGTACTTC. This gives the protein CASSSYRVRETQYF. Complete variable domain (other parts from reference TRBV7-2 and TRBJ2-5): GAGVSQSPSNKVTEKGKDVELRCDPISGHTALYWYRQSLGQGLEFLIYFQGNSAPDKSGLPSDRFSAERTGGSVSTLTIQRTQQEDSAVYLCASSSYRVRETQYFGPGTRLLVL.

This clonotype was recorded at least ten times. This chain links TRBV20-1 with TRBJ2-7; a weak D match, TRBD1 (6 bases). This CDR3 has 14 amino acids. Germline V CDR1 and CDR2: DFQATT, SNEGSKA (reference sequence). The CDR3, as DNA: TGCAGCCCCCAAGGGGGTGACTATACCTACGAGCAGTACTTC. Amino acid sequence: CSPQGGDYTYEQYF.

This clonotype was seen ten or more times. This chain joins TRBV18 and TRBJ1-1; a weak D match, TRBD1 (6 bases). The CDR3 is 14 residues long. Trimming took off 2 bases at V and 5 bases at J, with 12 bases between the two ends. CDR1 is KGHSH and CDR2 is LQKENI in the germline V gene. CDR3 nucleotide sequence: TGTGCCAGCTCACCATCAAGGGGGAGAACTGAAGCTTTCTTT. The encoded protein is CASSPSRGRTEAFF.

The table lists this clonotype with many counts. The chain has TRBV24-1 and TRBJ1-1; D possibly corresponds to TRBD1 (5 bases). The length of the CDR3 is 15 residues. V was shortened by 3 bases and J by 4 bases, with 14 bases between the two germline ends. The germline V gene encodes CDR1 KGHDR and CDR2 SFDVKD. CDR3 coding DNA: TGTGCCACCAGTGATCCTCAGGGCCATGGCACTGAAGCTTTCTTT. Encoded protein: CATSDPQGHGTEAFF.

V is TRBV24-1 and J is TRBJ2-3; 8 nucleotides agree with TRBD1. Germline lookup yields CDR1 KGHDR and CDR2 SFDVKD. This CDR3 spans 14 amino acids. V trimming: 5 bases; J trimming: 3 bases; junction bases outside the gene matches: 3. The CDR3 sequence is CATSGTGPTDTQYF. The CDR3, as DNA: TGTGCCACCAGTGGGACAGGGCCGACAGATACGCAGTATTTT.

This clonotype was counted ten times or more. V is TRBV4-1 and J is TRBJ1-5, with 7 bases fitting TRBD1. V lost 1 base, J lost 0 bases, and 3 bases stayed unmatched. CDR3 length equals 16 residues. Per the germline V gene, CDR1 is MGHRA and CDR2 is YSYEKL. The CDR3 loop reads CASSQGQGPSNQPQHF. In nucleotides, the CDR3 is TGCGCCAGCAGCCAAGGACAGGGACCTAGCAATCAGCCCCAGCATTTT.

This clonotype was counted at least ten times. The chain combines TRBV27 with TRBJ2-1, with 11 positions matching TRBD2. The CDR3 consists of 14 residues. Trimming at V came to 8 bases and at J to 7 bases, leaving 7 bases not matched to a gene. Germline assignment: CDR1 MNHEY and CDR2 SMNVEV (reference sequence). The CDR3 region has the DNA TGTGCCAGCGTTGGGTTAGCGGGAGGGAATGAGCAGTTCTTC. Amino acid sequence: CASVGLAGGNEQFF.

V gene TRBV2 combines with J gene TRBJ2-1; 10 bases are a match to TRBD2. The V and J ends lost 6 bases and 6 bases, in that order; junction bases with no gene match: 11. This CDR3 has 16 amino acids. Germline V lookup: CDR1 SNHLY, CDR2 FYNNEI. CDR3 protein: CASRRPPGLASNEQFF. CDR3 nucleotides: TGTGCCAGCAGGCGTCCCCCGGGACTAGCGAGCAATGAGCAGTTCTTC.

CDR3 nucleotide sequence: TGTGCCAGCAGCTTGACCCTGAGCTCCTACAATGAGCAGTTCTTC. Translation: CASSLTLSSYNEQFF. This chain uses TRBV5-6 with TRBJ2-1; D gene uncertain. The germline V gene encodes CDR1 SGHDT and CDR2 YYEEEE. The CDR3 runs to 15 residues. Trimming took off 1 base at V and 0 bases at J, with 8 bases between the two ends.